This TCR beta chain came from a study of blood T cell repertoires in COVID-19 (dated by TCRdb to the early 2020s). Looking at the study overall: Samples from collaborators originated in the United States, Italy and Spain and spanned both the acute and convalescent phases of COVID-19. The prospective study material was composed of cDNA or gDNA derived from T cells, B-cell-depleted T cells, or PBMCs. Deeply sampled blood TCRbeta repertoires from subjects exposed to, actively infected with, or recovered from COVID-19 were included in the dataset. The repertoires were released in a freely available public database meant as a resource for research on the immune response to SARS-CoV-2. The samples were drawn from the first 160 participants of the ongoing ImmuneRACE study and from 1,254 subjects provided by 6 global collaborators. Sample metadata almost always included a de-identified subject ID, COVID-19 status, age in years and sex. Where HLA class I and class II types were available, the types were taken from metadata supplied by the sample provider, not from assay-based typing. The investigation overall reported the following: How much clinical and demographic metadata was included differed by source and by participant, and the metadata was provided uncurated.

Turning to this clone: No antigen is known for it. The sample holds no much larger clone one base away, and base qualities are not on file.

TCRbeta CDR3 regions were amplified from genomic DNA by means of the immunoSEQ Assay, a bias-controlled multiplex PCR. The authors' analysis ran thus. The number of nucleated cells in each sample was estimated from the amplification of reference gene primers within the assay. Sequence reads were collapsed and filtered to measure the absolute abundance of every unique TCRbeta CDR3 rearrangement. For each sample, productive Simpson clonality was calculated by taking the square root of Simpson's diversity index across productive rearrangements. TCRdb's version of the immuneACCESS table is confined to in-frame rearrangements and falls short of the full clone set. An unresolved V gene accounts for under half of the shortfall where checked; the remainder is of unknown origin. V and J calls and clone size are copied from that table; D and trimming were computed from the DNA. This sample gives about 200,000 clones in total; approximately 90% of them show up just once. Together, the top ten hold approximately 4.5% of the sample.

Collaborating institutions collected whole blood in K2EDTA tubes following their own protocols. For TCRbeta analysis, collaborators shipped samples as frozen whole blood, isolated PBMCs, or DNA extracted from either of those sample types. From the cysteine up to the phenylalanine, the CDR3 has a length of 14 residues. Solely the CDR3 DNA is kept, with 42 bases framed from the first base. CDR1 and CDR2, per the germline V gene, are SGHRS and YFSETQ. Germline trimming amounts to 7 bases on V and 6 bases on J, with 11 as the count of junction bases outside the gene matches. Sequences were obtained from peripheral blood. The TCR comes from a human donor in a cohort sampled during active COVID-19. The chain uses TRBV5-1 and TRBJ2-3; 7 central bases correspond to TRBD2. Read as DNA, the sequence is TGCGCCAGCGCCATGGGAGGGGTAGGCGATACGCAGTATTTT. This translates into CASAMGGVGDTQYF.